This is a list of T cell receptor beta chains from one sample in a study of OX40 agonist ivuxolimab in advanced cancers. Produced via immunoSEQ multiplex PCR; TCRdb's table is partial and in-frame only. Among about 27,000 clones listed, 85% to 90% were seen once. The source material was CD4+ or CD8+ T cells sorted from blood, sampled in a trial of the OX40 agonist ivuxolimab. The receptor source for this set is an adult with an advanced solid tumor such as melanoma, head and neck, liver or kidney cancer. Both conserved end residues are part of each CDR3. D genes are given only for firm matches.

CDR3aa: CASSWGSGNEQYF
d_gene: .
v_gene: TRBV27

CDR3aa: CASSQVGANTQPQHF
d_gene: .
v_gene: TRBV4-1

CDR3aa: CASSASGDTGELFF
d_gene: TRBD2
v_gene: TRBV6-4

CDR3aa: CASTLGQGGTNEKLFF
d_gene: TRBD1
v_gene: TRBV2

CDR3aa: CASSPGGEELFF
d_gene: .
v_gene: TRBV5-6

CDR3aa: CASSYPPGVWAYHTEAFF
d_gene: .
v_gene: TRBV28

CDR3aa: CASSPGQPYEQYF
d_gene: TRBD1
v_gene: TRBV5-4

CDR3aa: CASSFSGKGGEQFF
d_gene: TRBD2
v_gene: TRBV7-7

CDR3aa: CAWSPTGGPAYEQYF
d_gene: .
v_gene: TRBV30

CDR3aa: CASSPTGTDEQFF
d_gene: .
v_gene: TRBV27

CDR3aa: CASSQTGGSNQPQHF
d_gene: TRBD1
v_gene: TRBV4-3

CDR3aa: CAISESRDTDTQYF
d_gene: .
v_gene: TRBV10-3

CDR3aa: CASSFRGGNEQFF
d_gene: .
v_gene: TRBV5-4

CDR3aa: CASSFGTAYNSPLHF
d_gene: TRBD1
v_gene: TRBV5-1

CDR3aa: CASSLNNKETQYF
d_gene: .
v_gene: TRBV7-3

CDR3aa: CASSLGEGTEAFF
d_gene: .
v_gene: TRBV5-6

CDR3aa: CSQLAGGQETQYF
d_gene: TRBD2
v_gene: TRBV29-1

CDR3aa: CASNPTSGLGYEQYF
d_gene: TRBD2
v_gene: TRBV11-2

CDR3aa: CASSHRGGIEAFF
d_gene: TRBD1
v_gene: TRBV28

CDR3aa: CASSSDGAYEQYF
d_gene: .
v_gene: TRBV19

CDR3aa: CASSPYTAMNTEAFF
d_gene: .
v_gene: TRBV27